The T cell receptor beta chain under discussion was sequenced for a study of blood T cell repertoires in COVID-19. On the study more broadly: PBMCs, B-cell-depleted T cells, or T cells provided the cDNA or gDNA that made up the material.

Germline trimming cut 6 bases from V and 2 bases from J; bases unmatched to any gene: 5. CDR1 MNHEY and CDR2 SVGAGI come from the germline V gene. This CDR3 contains 14 residues. Original processing methods: Using reference gene primer amplification, nucleated cell counts were estimated. Data came from immunoSEQ multiplex PCR; TCRdb stores just in-frame clones and leaves some out. V and J calls and clone size are given by that table; D and trimming were obtained from the DNA. Among about 220,000 clones listed, roughly 80% were seen once. This clone appeared once. Participants came from fewer than 25 US areas, aged roughly 18 to 89 years. A case of COVID-19 had been met by exposed participants within 2 weeks before study entry.

The origin of this receptor is a woman aged 50 to 65 who had been exposed to COVID-19. The V and J genes are TRBV6-5 and TRBJ2-3, with 7 bases lining up with TRBD1. Sequencing input: PBMCs or T cells enriched from blood (not recorded which). CDR3 DNA sequence: TGTGCCAGCAGGATGGGACAGCTCACAGATACGCAGTATTTT. Translating it yields CASRMGQLTDTQYF.